This T cell receptor (beta chain) was identified during a study of T cells in Graves' hyperthyroidism and ophthalmopathy. The source material, RNA transcripts, was used to amplify TCR beta CDR3 regions. HTBI primers were used for first-round RT-PCR of the TCR CDR3. TCRdb re-called the multiplex PCR reads with MiXCR, one entry per CDR3 protein. The sample holds around 610,000 distinct CDR3 sequences, 14% to 15% seen once. V lost 2 bases, J lost 7 bases, and 17 bases lay in between. Germline V gene lookup returns CDR1 SGHTA and CDR2 FQGNSA. CDR3 length: 15 residues. The receptor was derived from a woman aged 40-49 years with Graves' ophthalmopathy. The genes are TRBV7-2 and TRBJ1-2; D may be TRBD1 (5 bases). Sample: blood. This CDR3 reads CASSLRRAGPSGYTF. The CDR3 nucleotides are TGTGCCAGCAGCTTAAGGCGGGCAGGGCCTAGTGGCTACACCTTC.